The 6 T cell receptor beta chains reported below all come from one sample, sequenced in a study of neurological immune-mediated disorders. TCRdb used MiXCR to reprocess the 5' RACE reads, holding one entry per CDR3 protein. Counted here are 45,000 to 50,000 distinct CDR3 sequences, around 4% occurring once; the ten biggest clones make up around 6%. Sequenced sample: PBMCs. The receptors stem from a woman in her fifties or sixties with multiple sclerosis.

This clonotype has a handful of counts. The chain is built from TRBV7-9 and TRBJ2-2, with TRBD2 identical over 7 bases. V trimming: 8 bases; J trimming: 3 bases; junction bases outside the gene matches: 0. Germline lookup yields CDR1 SEHNR and CDR2 FQNEAQ (reference sequence). The CDR3 spans 12 residues. Here the CDR3 reads CASAGDTGELFF. CDR3 sequence (DNA): TGTGCCAGCGCGGGGGACACCGGGGAGCTGTTTTTT.

This clonotype was seen repeatedly, ten times or more. This chain connects TRBV2 to TRBJ2-3, with unresolved D. The germline V and J ends were trimmed by 7 bases and 11 bases, with 13 bases remaining between them. Germline CDR1 SNHLY, CDR2 FYNNEI. CDR3 size: 11 residues. The CDR3 DNA reads TGTGCCAGCACCGAGACGACGGGGCAGTATTTT. Translating it yields CASTETTGQYF.

This clonotype was seen only a few times. The genes are TRBV7-9 and TRBJ2-6; TRBD1 matches at 8 bases. The J segment lost 0 bases and the V segment lost 7 bases, leaving 8 bases of the junction unmatched. This CDR3 spans 17 amino acids. The V gene's germline CDR1 is SEHNR and CDR2 FQNEAQ (reference sequence). This CDR3 reads CASTPGGPVSGANVLTF. Written as DNA, the CDR3 is TGTGCCAGCACCCCAGGGGGCCCTGTCTCTGGGGCCAACGTCCTGACTTTC. Full variable domain (remainder filled in from reference TRBV7-9 and TRBJ2-6): DTGVSQNPRHKITKRGQNVTFRCDPISEHNRLYWYRQTLGQGPEFLTYFQNEAQLEKSRLLSDRFSAERPKGSFSTLEIQRTEQGDSAMYLCASTPGGPVSGANVLTFGAGSRLTVL.

The chain carries TRBV7-3 and TRBJ2-1; the match to TRBD1 covers 7 bases. In germline, CDR1 is SGHTA, CDR2 FQGTGA. The CDR3 loop spans 12 amino acids. V shed 3 bases, J shed 9 bases, and the junction held 2 bases outside the gene matches. The CDR3 DNA is TGTGCCAGCAGCTTGTCAGGGGGTGAGCAGTTCTTC. Encoded protein: CASSLSGGEQFF.

There are many counts of this clonotype. V is TRBV7-2 and J is TRBJ2-1; 7 bases agree with TRBD2. This CDR3 comprises 16 residues. Trimming at V came to 4 bases and at J to 7 bases, leaving 13 bases not matched to a gene. In germline, CDR1 is SGHTA, CDR2 FQGNSA. CDR3 nucleotide sequence: TGTGCCAGCAGCTCCACCCGGAGCGGGAATAGGAATGAGCAGTTCTTC. Residues: CASSSTRSGNRNEQFF.

This clonotype was observed many times. The CDR3 reads CATSDPGQAAETQYF. For the CDR3, the DNA is TGTGCCACCAGTGACCCAGGACAGGCGGCGGAGACCCAGTACTTC. The chain uses TRBV24-1 and TRBJ2-5; 7 nucleotides match TRBD1. The CDR3 spans 15 residues. Per the germline V gene, CDR1 is KGHDR and CDR2 is SFDVKD. With V trimmed by 4 bases and J by 5 bases, 9 bases remained unmatched.